The T cell receptor beta chain under discussion was sequenced for a study of sequential checkpoint blockade in melanoma. In the study overall: First-line arms were nivolumab then ipilimumab, or the reverse, randomized 1:1.

TCRdb's copy holds only in-frame clones and misses some; the assay was immunoSEQ multiplex PCR. The data hold about 22,000 clones, with nearly 70% observed a single time. Regarding treatment: randomized to nivolumab then ipilimumab (arm A) or the reverse (arm B). This CDR3 is 13 amino acids long. V was clipped by 3 bases and J by 5 bases, with 7 bases between them. Germline CDR1 LNHDA, CDR2 SQIVND (reference sequence). This receptor was obtained from a human donor with melanoma. This specimen consisted of CD8+ T cells sorted from blood (inferred from file names), obtained from a patient given nivolumab and ipilimumab in sequence. The chain joins TRBV19 to TRBJ2-2; tentative D call: TRBD2 (6 bases). Here the CDR3 reads CASSMGGTGELFF. The DNA of the CDR3 is TGTGCCAGTAGTATGGGGGGAACCGGGGAGCTGTTTTTT.